A selection of T cell receptor beta chains follows, all from one sample in a study of cytomegalovirus exposure and HLA in healthy donors. Assay: immunoSEQ multiplex PCR; the TCRdb copy retains only in-frame clones and omits some. The profile shows some 200,000 clones, approximately 85% of them singletons. Sample: PBMCs. The receptors come from a girl aged 10 to 17 in good health and CMV-seropositive. The CDR3 runs from the conserved cysteine through the conserved F or W. The D gene is left open where the match is weak. Not every row has a clone size; where given, it reads once, few, many or a size class.

clone size,D gene,V gene,J gene,CDR3 DNA,CDR3 protein
.,TRBD2,TRBV29-1,TRBJ2-7,TGCAGCGTTGAATTAAGGGGCGGGGGGGCCTACGAGCAGTACTTC,CSVELRGGGAYEQYF
.,.,TRBV7-6,TRBJ1-2,TGTGCCAGCAGCTTAGCAGGGAGCGGTGGCTACACCTTC,CASSLAGSGGYTF
.,.,TRBV5-1,TRBJ1-1,TGCGCCAGCAGCTTGGCCTCAGGGTTTGGTGAAGCTTTCTTT,CASSLASGFGEAFF
.,TRBD1,TRBV5-4,TRBJ2-1,TGTGCCAGCAGCCCGGGACAGGGTCAGGTGGATGAGCAGTTCTTC,CASSPGQGQVDEQFF
.,.,TRBV4-3,TRBJ1-5,TGCGCCAGCAGCCAAGTTGCACTCACCCCAGGGAGCAATCAGCCCCAGCATTTT,CASSQVALTPGSNQPQHF
.,.,TRBV4-3,TRBJ2-2,TGCGCCAGCAGCCAGGATCTGACAGCGAAGGGCGGGGAGCTGTTTTTT,CASSQDLTAKGGELFF
.,.,TRBV29-1,TRBJ2-1,TGCAGCGTTGGGATAGTCTGGAGCTCCTACAATGAGCAGTTCTTC,CSVGIVWSSYNEQFF
.,TRBD2,TRBV5-6,TRBJ2-1,TGTGCCAGCAGCGATCCGGGACTAGGTTACAATGAGCAGTTCTTC,CASSDPGLGYNEQFF
.,.,TRBV7-2,TRBJ2-7,TGTGCCAGCAGCTTAGATCGAGGGTCGGGCTACGAGCAGTACTTC,CASSLDRGSGYEQYF
.,.,TRBV14,TRBJ2-3,TGTGCCAGCAGCCAAGTTCAGCCAGGGCGGGGAGATACGCAGTATTTT,CASSQVQPGRGDTQYF
.,.,TRBV11-3,TRBJ1-2,TGTGCCAGCAGCTTGCCGACAGGACGGGGCGCCTATGGCTACACCTTC,CASSLPTGRGAYGYTF
.,.,TRBV7-9,TRBJ2-7,TGTGCCAGCAGCTTAGAAGGGCAGGGGCACTACGAGCAGTACTTC,CASSLEGQGHYEQYF
once,TRBD1,TRBV27,TRBJ1-2,TGTGCCAGCAGTTTAGTCTCAGGGGGCTATGGCTACACCTTC,CASSLVSGGYGYTF
.,.,TRBV30,TRBJ1-2,TGTGCCTGGAGCGCCCAGGCGGGCTATGGCTACACCTTC,CAWSAQAGYGYTF
.,.,TRBV7-7,TRBJ2-1,TGTGCCAGCAGCTTAGCGCAGGTCAACTCCTACAATGAGCAGTTCTTC,CASSLAQVNSYNEQFF
few,TRBD1,TRBV10-3,TRBJ1-3,TGTGCCATCAGTTGGGGACAGGGTGGAAACACCATATATTTT,CAISWGQGGNTIYF
.,TRBD1,TRBV9,TRBJ1-5,TGTGCCAGCGGACAGGTTAATCAGCCCCAGCATTTT,CASGQVNQPQHF
.,.,TRBV19,TRBJ2-3,TGTGCCAGTAGTGTCACTAGCTCTAGCACAGATACGCAGTATTTT,CASSVTSSSTDTQYF
.,TRBD1,TRBV7-9,TRBJ2-3,TGTGCCAGCAGCCGCCCCACACAGGGGTACACAGATACGCAGTATTTT,CASSRPTQGYTDTQYF
.,TRBD2,TRBV2,TRBJ2-3,TGTGCCAGCCCCCAGCCCGGGACTAGCGCTAATACGCAGTATTTT,CASPQPGTSANTQYF
.,TRBD1,TRBV6-4,TRBJ1-2,TGTGCCAGCAGGCCGGGACAGGGGGCGCGAGGCTACACCTTC,CASRPGQGARGYTF
.,TRBD1,TRBV5-6,TRBJ1-1,TGTGCCAGCAACCGACAGGGATGGCGTGCTTTCTTT,CASNRQGWRAFF
.,.,TRBV7-2,TRBJ1-5,TGTGCCAGCAGCTCCTACTTTAGCAATCAGCCCCAGCATTTT,CASSSYFSNQPQHF
.,.,TRBV9,TRBJ2-3,TGTGCCAGCAGCGTAAGGGGGGGTCGGACAGATACGCAGTATTTT,CASSVRGGRTDTQYF
.,.,TRBV12-5,TRBJ2-3,TGTGCTAGTGGTTTGGGGTCGCGGGGTACAGATACGCAGTATTTT,CASGLGSRGTDTQYF
once,.,TRBV9,TRBJ2-1,TGTGCCAGCAGCGAATCAACTGGGAAGGGGGAGCAGTTCTTC,CASSESTGKGEQFF
few,.,TRBV4-1,TRBJ2-7,TGCGCCAGCAGCCAAGGATTAACAGCTTCCTACGAGCAGTACTTC,CASSQGLTASYEQYF
.,.,TRBV4-3,TRBJ2-1,TGCGCCAGCAGCCAAGATCCCCAGGGGGGCTCCTACAATGAGCAGTTCTTC,CASSQDPQGGSYNEQFF
once,.,TRBV4-1,TRBJ2-3,TGCGCCAGCAGCCAAGAAGGGGGGGGGCAGGGGAGAACAGATACGCAGTATTTT,CASSQEGGGQGRTDTQYF
.,TRBD2,TRBV29-1,TRBJ2-3,TGCAGCGTAGGACCCGGGACTAGCGGGGGTAGGACAGATACGCAGTATTTT,CSVGPGTSGGRTDTQYF
.,.,TRBV27,TRBJ1-1,TGTGCCAGCAGAGGTTTCAGGGAGAACACTGAAGCTTTCTTT,CASRGFRENTEAFF
.,TRBD1,TRBV4-3,TRBJ2-1,TGCGCCAGCAGCCAAGATGGGACAGGAGAATACAATGAGCAGTTCTTC,CASSQDGTGEYNEQFF
.,TRBD2,TRBV10-3,TRBJ2-3,TGTGCCATCAGTGTTCGAGCGGGGATTGGGACAGATACGCAGTATTTT,CAISVRAGIGTDTQYF
.,.,TRBV6-1,TRBJ2-7,TGTGCCAGCAGTGAAGCGGGGGGGGCAGGGCTAACGGACGAGCAGTACTTC,CASSEAGGAGLTDEQYF
few,.,TRBV7-7,TRBJ2-1,TGTGCCAGCAGCTTGGCGGCCGGCGATGAGCAGTTCTTC,CASSLAAGDEQFF
once,.,TRBV25-1,TRBJ1-5,TGTGCCAGCAGTGGTTCAGGTCGGCAGCCCCAGCATTTT,CASSGSGRQPQHF
.,.,TRBV23-1,TRBJ1-2,TGCGCCCAAGCGGGGGGCACTAACTATGGCTACACCTTC,CAQAGGTNYGYTF
.,.,TRBV11-2,TRBJ2-2,TGTGCCAGCAGCTTAGTAGCCCAGACCAGGGTGGGGGAGCTGTTTTTT,CASSLVAQTRVGELFF
.,.,TRBV19,TRBJ2-7,TGTGCCAGTAGTATAGACGAGGGCTACGAGCAGTACTTC,CASSIDEGYEQYF
once,TRBD2,TRBV7-2,TRBJ2-5,TGTGCCAGCAGCTTAGCAGCGAGCGGGGGAGGAGAGACCCAGTACTTC,CASSLAASGGGETQYF
.,TRBD2,TRBV30,TRBJ2-3,TGTGCCTGGAGTGTACTCGGCGGGGGAAAAGATACGCAGTATTTT,CAWSVLGGGKDTQYF
.,.,TRBV5-1,TRBJ2-2,TGCGCCAGCAGCTTGGGCGGGAAAGAAGGCGGGGAGCTGTTTTTT,CASSLGGKEGGELFF
.,.,TRBV5-6,TRBJ2-2,TGTGCCAGCAGCTCGTTCACCGGGGAGCTGTTTTTT,CASSSFTGELFF
few,TRBD2,TRBV5-1,TRBJ2-2,TGCGCCAGCAGCTTGTCGGCGGGGGGGAACACCGGGGAGCTGTTTTTT,CASSLSAGGNTGELFF
.,.,TRBV7-2,TRBJ2-2,TGTGCCAGCAGCTTTCGGAACACCGGGGAGCTGTTTTTT,CASSFRNTGELFF
.,.,TRBV6-6,TRBJ2-4,TGTGCCAGCACCACTTCCTCCCGGGTTCAGTACTTC,CASTTSSRVQYF
.,TRBD2,TRBV30,TRBJ2-5,TGTGCCTGGGACCACAGGGGGGAGATAGCGGGGGGAGGAGAGACCCAGTACTTC,CAWDHRGEIAGGGETQYF
few,.,TRBV7-9,TRBJ1-1,TGTGCCCTGAGTAGGGGCTTTGACACTGAAGCTTTCTTT,CALSRGFDTEAFF
.,.,TRBV18,TRBJ1-4,TGTGCCAGCTCACCAGGGGCGGCTAATGAAAAACTGTTTTTT,CASSPGAANEKLFF
.,TRBD1,TRBV4-1,TRBJ1-2,TGCGCCAGCAGCCTGACGGACAGGAGTTCTAACTATGGCTACACCTTC,CASSLTDRSSNYGYTF
.,.,TRBV6-1,TRBJ2-2,TGTGCCAGCAGTGGGGGGGTGGAGTCCGGGGAGCTGTTTTTT,CASSGGVESGELFF
.,.,TRBV9,TRBJ2-1,TGTGCCAGCAGCGTAACGGACTCCCGACCCAATGAGCAGTTCTTC,CASSVTDSRPNEQFF
.,TRBD1,TRBV11-2,TRBJ1-2,TGTGCCAGCAGCCTTGGACAGGGGGCAGGTGGCTACACCTTC,CASSLGQGAGGYTF
.,TRBD1,TRBV27,TRBJ1-1,TGTGCCAGCAGTAAATTGACAGGGGGACGGGGCACTGAAGCTTTCTTT,CASSKLTGGRGTEAFF
.,TRBD1,TRBV6-5,TRBJ1-2,TGTGCCAGCAGGCTACAGGGGGCGGTTGGCTACACCTTC,CASRLQGAVGYTF